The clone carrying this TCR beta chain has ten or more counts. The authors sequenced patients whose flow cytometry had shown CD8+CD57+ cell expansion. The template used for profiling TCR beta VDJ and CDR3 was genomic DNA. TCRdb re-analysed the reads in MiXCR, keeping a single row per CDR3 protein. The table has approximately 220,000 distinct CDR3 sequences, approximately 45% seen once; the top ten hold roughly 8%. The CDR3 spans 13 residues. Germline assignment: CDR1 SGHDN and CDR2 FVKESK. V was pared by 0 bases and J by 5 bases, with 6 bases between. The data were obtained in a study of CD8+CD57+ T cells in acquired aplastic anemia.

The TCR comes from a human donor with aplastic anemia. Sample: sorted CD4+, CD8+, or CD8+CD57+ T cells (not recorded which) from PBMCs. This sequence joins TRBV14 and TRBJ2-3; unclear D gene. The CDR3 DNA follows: TGTGCCAGCAGCCAAGATTGGGGAGATACGCAGTATTTT. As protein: CASSQDWGDTQYF.